One and the same sample provided the 9 T cell receptor beta chains below, sequenced in a study of cytotoxic CD8 clonotypes in ibrutinib-treated CLL. Some clones are missing from TCRdb's copy, which holds only in-frame ones; the method was immunoSEQ multiplex PCR. The sample records roughly 220,000 clones, roughly three quarters being singletons. The input for sequencing was PBMCs, taken after 12 months of ibrutinib treatment. The source of these receptors is a human donor with chronic lymphocytic leukemia.

The chain combines TRBV11-2 with TRBJ2-7; TRBD2 matches at 13 bases. The CDR3 totals 18 residues. J gave up 6 bases and V 1 base, and 12 bases lay outside the gene matches. Germline V gene data show CDR1 as SGHAT and CDR2 as FQNNGV. The CDR3 region has the DNA TGTGCCAGCAGCTTAGGATTCGCACTAGCGGGAGGGCCGAGCGAGCAGTACTTC. Protein: CASSLGFALAGGPSEQYF.

In its sample, this clone was seen a few times. The gene calls are TRBV13 and TRBJ2-5; D ambiguous. There are 13 residues in the CDR3. V was trimmed by 5 bases and J by 5 bases, leaving 12 bases between them. CDR1 PRHDT and CDR2 FYEKMQ come from the germline V gene (reference sequence). DNA of the CDR3: TGTGCCAGCAGCGTACGGACGCACGAGACCCAGTACTTC. Amino acid sequence: CASSVRTHETQYF.

The chain joins TRBV10-3 to TRBJ1-2, with no clear D. CDR3 length: 15 residues. CDR1 is ENHRY, CDR2 SYGVKD, per germline. Trimming shortened V by 3 bases and J by 0 bases, and 11 bases separated the two germline ends. The CDR3, as DNA: TGTGCCATCAGTGACATTGGGGTGGCTAACTATGGCTACACCTTC. Translation: CAISDIGVANYGYTF.

This chain links TRBV6-1 with TRBJ1-2; D unresolved. V was clipped by 8 bases and J by 0 bases, with 16 bases between them. Germline-derived CDR1 and CDR2 are MNHNS and SASEGT. CDR3 length: 15 amino acids. The CDR3 DNA follows: TGTGCCAGCGACTGGAGGTCCTCCCCTAACTATGGCTACACCTTC. Its protein is CASDWRSSPNYGYTF.

This rearrangement joins TRBV28 to TRBJ2-7; D ambiguous. Germline CDR1 reads MDHEN; CDR2 reads SYDVKM. V lost 2 bases, J lost 6 bases, and 11 bases lay in between. The CDR3 is 13 residues long. CDR3 sequence reads: CASSLPRSGEQYF. Here the CDR3 DNA reads TGTGCCAGCAGTTTACCGAGGTCGGGCGAGCAGTACTTC.

V and J are TRBV5-1 and TRBJ2-3; 8 bases match TRBD2. Germline assignment: CDR1 SGHRS and CDR2 YFSETQ. CDR3 length: 15 amino acids. The junction had 5 bases not matched to a gene; V was cut back by 5 bases and J by 0 bases. CDR3 sequence reads: CASRIAGTSTDTQYF. The CDR3 nucleotides read TGCGCCAGCAGAATAGCGGGGACTAGCACAGATACGCAGTATTTT.

The genes are TRBV4-1 and TRBJ2-5; TRBD2 matches 10 bases. CDR3 length: 14 amino acids. V lost 4 bases, J lost 3 bases, and 2 bases stayed unmatched. Germline loops: CDR1 MGHRA, CDR2 YSYEKL. The CDR3 loop is CASSPGLAEETQYF. The CDR3 coding sequence is TGCGCCAGCAGCCCCGGACTAGCGGAAGAGACCCAGTACTTC.

The rearrangement joins TRBV6-5 to TRBJ2-7; 7 bases are shared with TRBD2. Germline CDR1 is MNHEY and CDR2 is SVGAGI. After removal of 8 bases from V and 3 bases from J, the junction contained 13 bases not matched to a gene. This CDR3 has 15 amino acids. CDR3 sequence reads: CASGGYWGGSYEQYF. As DNA, the CDR3 is TGTGCCAGCGGGGGGTACTGGGGCGGGAGCTACGAGCAGTACTTC.

This chain connects TRBV30 to TRBJ2-7, with D uncertain. The ends were cut back, 2 bases at V and 4 bases at J, with 9 bases in the middle. The V gene's germline CDR1 is GTSNPN and CDR2 SVGIG (reference sequence). CDR3 length equals 12 residues. CDR3 sequence (DNA): TGTGCCTGGAGTTTGATCGGTTACGAGCAGTACTTC. Protein product: CAWSLIGYEQYF.